This T cell receptor beta chain was captured in a study of T cell clonotyping in hematopoietic cell transplantation. The V segment lost 4 bases and the J segment 2 bases; nucleotides outside the gene matches: 4. CDR1 and CDR2 (germline): SGHTS, YDEGEE. The CDR3 extends over 15 amino acids. Recipient blood drawn about 28 days pretransplant and days 30, 100, 180 after. Of note for this clone: As yet, its antigen is unknown.

Study outcomes and limitations: Recipient TCR diversity dropped after transplant; expanded clonotypes rose from day 30 to 180. Graft donor and pretransplant recipient Inverse Simpson Index values predicted broader posttransplant TCR diversity.

Only in-frame clones appear in the TCRdb table, and some are missing; sequencing was by immunoSEQ multiplex PCR. This table holds about 14,000 clones, 65% to 90% found once. This receptor was identified in a male patient between 50 and 60 years old who had an allogeneic stem cell transplant from an unrelated donor, so T cells may come from the graft donor. Some clones in this sample may be carry-over from other donors' samples. The specimen comprised PBMCs, sampled 100 days after allogeneic stem cell transplant. The chain couples TRBV5-8 to TRBJ2-1, with 9 bases identical to TRBD2. The CDR3 DNA sequence: TGTGCCAGCAGCGGCCTAGCGGGGACCTACAATGAGCAGTTCTTC. Protein: CASSGLAGTYNEQFF. The whole variable domain, remainder taken from reference TRBV5-8 and TRBJ2-1, is EAGVTQSPTHLIKTRGQQATLRCSPISGHTSVYWYQQALGLGLQFLLWYDEGEERNRGNFPPRFSGRQFPNYSSELNVNALELEDSALYLCASSGLAGTYNEQFFGPGTRLTVL.